This TCR beta chain was captured in a study of regulatory T cells in long-lasting Graves disease. Study findings and constraints: Persistent disease was characterized by preferential usage of TRBV28, TRBJ1-2 and TRBJ2-5.

Comments on this clonotype: Its target is unknown.

This CDR3 comprises 16 residues. Germline assignment: CDR1 MNHEY and CDR2 SVGEGT. Trimming pared 5 bases from V and 0 bases from J, leaving 14 bases between. Assembly of TCR beta libraries relied on iRepertoire HTBI primers together with Arm-PCR of CDR3 regions. TCRdb called the multiplex PCR reads again in MiXCR, with one record for every CDR3 protein. Found here are 350,000 to 450,000 distinct CDR3 sequences, around 20% of them singletons; the top ten hold about 20%. Time point defined: persistent/refractory GD, antithyroid drugs over 5 years with positive TRAb. The authors made the TCR library using RNA they extracted from PBMCs. American Thyroid Association guidelines were used to diagnose Graves' disease. Staff took about 9 milliliters of peripheral blood and put it into EDTA tubes.

The sequence came from a female donor with Graves disease. The specimen was peripheral blood mononuclear cells (PBMCs), collected when the disease was refractory, from a patient treated with antithyroid drugs. The chain recombines TRBV6-2 or TRBV6-3 with TRBJ1-3; no reliable D call. The CDR3: CASSQTLPDSGNTIYF. CDR3 DNA sequence: TGTGCCAGCAGTCAGACCCTCCCGGACTCTGGAAACACCATATATTTT.